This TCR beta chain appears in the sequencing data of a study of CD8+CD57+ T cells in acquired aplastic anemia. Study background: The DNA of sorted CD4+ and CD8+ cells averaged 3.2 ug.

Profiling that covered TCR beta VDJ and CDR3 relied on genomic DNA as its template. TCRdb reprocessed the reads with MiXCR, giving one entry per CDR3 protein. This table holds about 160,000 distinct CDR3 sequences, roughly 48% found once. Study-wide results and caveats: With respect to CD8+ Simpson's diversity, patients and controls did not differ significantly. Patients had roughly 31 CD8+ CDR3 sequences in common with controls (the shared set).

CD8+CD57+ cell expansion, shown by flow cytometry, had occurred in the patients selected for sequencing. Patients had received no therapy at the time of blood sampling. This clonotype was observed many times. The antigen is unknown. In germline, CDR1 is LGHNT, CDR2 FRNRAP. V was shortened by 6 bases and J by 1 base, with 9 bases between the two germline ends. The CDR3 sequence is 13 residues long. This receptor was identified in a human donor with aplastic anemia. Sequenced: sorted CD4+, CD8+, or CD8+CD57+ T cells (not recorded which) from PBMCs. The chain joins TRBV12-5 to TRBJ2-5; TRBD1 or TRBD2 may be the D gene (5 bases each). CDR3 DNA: TGTGCTAGTGGCTCGGGGCTCCAAGAGACCCAGTACTTC. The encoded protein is CASGSGLQETQYF.